This is a list of T cell receptor beta chains from one sample in a study of T cell responses to AZD1222 COVID-19 vaccine. Generated by immunoSEQ multiplex PCR, the TCRdb table keeps only in-frame clones and is missing some. The top ten clones hold approximately 5% of a sample with 120,000 or so clones, approximately 89% of them seen once. This specimen was peripheral blood, taken on day 0 of AZD1222 vaccination. These receptors all come from an adult in good health. The CDR3 runs from the conserved cysteine through the conserved F or W. D genes are given only for firm matches. For some rows the clone size is stated as once, few or many, or as a class when expanded; others skip it.

d_gene	abundance	v_gene	j_gene	CDR3nt	CDR3aa
.	.	TRBV3-1/TRBV3-2	TRBJ1-3	TGTGCCAGCAGCCAGGCAGGGAACTCTGGAAACACCATATATTTT	CASSQAGNSGNTIYF
TRBD1	.	TRBV7-2	TRBJ2-1	TGTGCCAGCAGCCCGCTCCTGGGACAGAGCTCCTACAATGAGCAGTTCTTC	CASSPLLGQSSYNEQFF
.	.	TRBV19	TRBJ1-2	TGTGCCAGTAGTATAGATTCGACAGGCTATGGCTACACCTTC	CASSIDSTGYGYTF
.	once	TRBV10-3	TRBJ1-6	TGTGCCATCAGTGAGTCATACGGTAATTCACCCCTCCACTTT	CAISESYGNSPLHF
.	.	TRBV6-6	TRBJ2-7	TGTGCCAGCAGCAACGATAACAGCTACGAGCAGTACTTC	CASSNDNSYEQYF
TRBD1	.	TRBV4-2	TRBJ1-2	TGTGCCAGCAGCCCGGGGGACAGAGATAACTATGGCTACACCTTC	CASSPGDRDNYGYTF
.	.	TRBV27	TRBJ1-5	TGTGCCAGCAGTTCGATTAGTCGCAATCAGCCCCAGCATTTT	CASSSISRNQPQHF
TRBD2	.	TRBV5-1	TRBJ2-2	TGCGCCAGCAGCCGACGGACTAGCGGGGGGACCGGGGAGCTGTTTTTT	CASSRRTSGGTGELFF
.	.	TRBV7-9	TRBJ1-6	TGTGCCAGCGGCCCCGAACCACCCCTCCACTTT	CASGPEPPLHF
TRBD1	.	TRBV28	TRBJ1-2	TGTGCCTGTCAGGGGGATGACTATGGCTACACCTTC	CACQGDDYGYTF
TRBD2	once	TRBV10-1	TRBJ2-5	TGCGCCAGCAGTGAACAGCGGGGGTACGGAGAGACCCAGTACTTC	CASSEQRGYGETQYF
TRBD2	once	TRBV19	TRBJ2-1	TGTGCCAGTAGTAAGCCTATGGCGGGGGATTACAATGAGCAGTTCTTC	CASSKPMAGDYNEQFF
TRBD1	few	TRBV18	TRBJ1-2	TGTGCCAGCTCACCAGACAGGGATGGCTACACCTTC	CASSPDRDGYTF
.	few	TRBV12-3/TRBV12-4	TRBJ2-3	TGTGCCAGCAGTTTAGGGGACACAGATACGCAGTATTTT	CASSLGDTDTQYF
.	few	TRBV4-2	TRBJ2-2	TGTGCCAGCAGCCACCCGGGTCCCAACCCCGGGGAGCTGTTTTTT	CASSHPGPNPGELFF
.	.	TRBV10-3	TRBJ2-5	TGTGCCATCGCCGGGACACCTAACCAAGAGACCCAGTACTTC	CAIAGTPNQETQYF
TRBD1	.	TRBV9	TRBJ1-1	TGTGCCAGCAGCGTAGGGGACAGGGTTGATGAAGCTTTCTTT	CASSVGDRVDEAFF
.	.	TRBV5-6	TRBJ1-1	TGTGCCAGCAGCTTGGATGTGGTAGACACTGAAGCTTTCTTT	CASSLDVVDTEAFF
.	.	TRBV7-9	TRBJ2-1	TGTGCCAGCAGCTTAGGTGCAGGGAGGAATGAGCAGTTCTTC	CASSLGAGRNEQFF
TRBD1	.	TRBV3-1/TRBV3-2	TRBJ1-2	TGTGCCAGCAGCCCCGGGACAGGGGGTAATGGCTACACCTTC	CASSPGTGGNGYTF
TRBD2	.	TRBV4-1	TRBJ2-1	TGCGCCAGCAGCCACCTTGCGGGGGGCCCCCCGTTATTCTACAATGAGCAGTTCTTC	CASSHLAGGPPLFYNEQFF
TRBD1	.	TRBV6-5	TRBJ1-4	TGTGCCAGCAGTACCAACAGGGGAGAAAAACTGTTTTTT	CASSTNRGEKLFF
.	.	TRBV5-4	TRBJ2-1	TGTGCCAGCAGCGGGACGCACAATGAGCAGTTCTTC	CASSGTHNEQFF
.	.	TRBV18	TRBJ2-3	TGTGCCAGCTCACCACAGAACACACGCACAGATACGCAGTATTTT	CASSPQNTRTDTQYF
.	.	TRBV7-9	TRBJ1-1	TGTGCCAGCAGCCCGCAACAGGGTATAGGGACTGAAGCTTTCTTT	CASSPQQGIGTEAFF
.	.	TRBV7-9	TRBJ1-5	TGTGCCAGCAGCTTAGATGGGGACATGCAGCCCCAGCATTTT	CASSLDGDMQPQHF
TRBD1	.	TRBV7-9	TRBJ2-7	TGTGCCAGCAGCGCGGGACAGGGCCGCGAGCAGTACTTC	CASSAGQGREQYF
.	once	TRBV29-1	TRBJ1-5	TGCAGCGTGAGGGATCTAGCGGGCCAGCCCCAGCATTTT	CSVRDLAGQPQHF
TRBD1	.	TRBV28	TRBJ1-1	TGTGCCAGCAGTCTATTTAGCAGGGGGGAAGAAGCTTTCTTT	CASSLFSRGEEAFF
.	.	TRBV11-2	TRBJ1-4	TGTGCCAGCAGCTTAGCGTTTAATGAAAAACTGTTTTTT	CASSLAFNEKLFF
TRBD1	.	TRBV5-6	TRBJ2-3	TGTGCCAGCAGCTTTCGGACAGGGACTAGCACAGATACGCAGTATTTT	CASSFRTGTSTDTQYF
TRBD2	.	TRBV9	TRBJ2-5	TGTGCCAGCAGCGTAGGTAATAGCGGGGGAGAGACCCAGTACTTC	CASSVGNSGGETQYF
.	.	TRBV27	TRBJ1-1	TGTGCCAGCAGGAAAAGAGAGAACACTGAAGCTTTCTTT	CASRKRENTEAFF
.	.	TRBV11-2	TRBJ2-1	TGTGCCAGCAGTGGGGACTCGAGCTCCTACAATGAGCAGTTCTTC	CASSGDSSSYNEQFF
.	.	TRBV7-9	TRBJ1-1	TGTGCCAGCAGCTTAGGGGGTTTCAATGAAGCTTTCTTT	CASSLGGFNEAFF
.	.	TRBV7-9	TRBJ2-3	TGTGCCAGCAGCTTACAGGGGAGGGACACAGATACGCAGTATTTT	CASSLQGRDTDTQYF
.	.	TRBV19	TRBJ1-6	TGTGCCAGTAGTACAGGGAATTCACCCCTCCACTTT	CASSTGNSPLHF
TRBD1	.	TRBV10-2	TRBJ1-2	TGCGCCAGCAGGACAGGGGACTATGGCTACACCTTC	CASRTGDYGYTF
.	.	TRBV5-8	TRBJ2-5	TGTGCCAGCAGCTTGGCAACACAGCAAGAGACCCAGTACTTC	CASSLATQQETQYF
TRBD1	.	TRBV7-8	TRBJ1-1	TGTGCCAGCAGCGTACAGGGGTCGGCCACTGAAGCTTTCTTT	CASSVQGSATEAFF
TRBD2	.	TRBV4-3	TRBJ2-2	TGCGCCAGCAGCCTACGGTCACTAGCGGGGAACACCGGGGAGCTGTTTTTT	CASSLRSLAGNTGELFF
TRBD1	.	TRBV7-9	TRBJ1-1	TGTGCCAGCATCGTGACAGGGAAAGGCACTGAAGCTTTCTTT	CASIVTGKGTEAFF
TRBD1	once	TRBV28	TRBJ2-7	TGTGCCAGCAGGACCCAAGGGGGCCGTTACGAGCAGTACTTC	CASRTQGGRYEQYF
TRBD1	few	TRBV7-7	TRBJ1-6	TGTGCTAGCAGCTTAGGTTGGGACAGGTCTGACTTCTATAATTCACCCCTCCACTTT	CASSLGWDRSDFYNSPLHF
.	.	TRBV7-6	TRBJ2-5	TGTGCCAGCAGTCGCTCGGAGACCCAGTACTTC	CASSRSETQYF
TRBD1	.	TRBV10-3	TRBJ1-1	TGTGCCATCAGGGGACAGATGAACACTGAAGCTTTCTTT	CAIRGQMNTEAFF
TRBD1	once	TRBV28	TRBJ1-6	TGTGCCAGCAGTTTAGACAGGGTGGCAAATTCACCCCTCCACTTT	CASSLDRVANSPLHF
TRBD1	.	TRBV4-3	TRBJ1-1	TGCGCCAGCAGCCAAGATCGACAGGGCCTGATCACTGAAGCTTTCTTT	CASSQDRQGLITEAFF
TRBD1	once	TRBV20-1	TRBJ1-2	TGCAGTGCTAGTCATCCGACAGGGAACTATGGCTACACCTTC	CSASHPTGNYGYTF
.	.	TRBV5-8	TRBJ2-7	TGTGCCAGCAGCTCGACGGACGGATTCTCCTACGAGCAGTACTTC	CASSSTDGFSYEQYF
.	.	TRBV5-6	TRBJ1-2	TGTGCCAGCAGCTTGGCTAGCGGACACATAAGGACCTATGGCTACACCTTC	CASSLASGHIRTYGYTF
TRBD1	.	TRBV28	TRBJ1-5	TGTGCCAGCAGGGGGACAGGCCAAAATCAGCCCCAGCATTTT	CASRGTGQNQPQHF
TRBD2	.	TRBV10-3	TRBJ2-5	TGTGCCATCAGATCGGGGGGAATGGGAGAGACCCAGTACTTC	CAIRSGGMGETQYF
.	once	TRBV4-3	TRBJ2-1	TGCGCCAGCAGCCAAGATTTTGGGCTTAACTACAATGAGCAGTTCTTC	CASSQDFGLNYNEQFF
TRBD1	once	TRBV11-2	TRBJ1-1	TGTGCCAGCCGAGCCAGGACAGGGACGAACACTGAAGCTTTCTTT	CASRARTGTNTEAFF
.	few	TRBV5-5	TRBJ2-7	TGTGCCAGCAGCTTGGGCCTAACAGAGCGCGAGCAGTACTTC	CASSLGLTEREQYF
.	.	TRBV24-1	TRBJ1-5	TGTGCCACCAGTGGCGATGTCACCCTCGAGGGATTCAATCAGCCCCAGCATTTT	CATSGDVTLEGFNQPQHF
.	.	TRBV6-1	TRBJ2-3	TGTGCCAGCAGTGAAGAGGGAGGTCTGAGCACAGATACGCAGTATTTT	CASSEEGGLSTDTQYF
TRBD1	once	TRBV6-2/TRBV6-3	TRBJ2-2	TGTGCCAGCAGTCGGGACAGGGTGATCGGGGAGCTGTTTTTT	CASSRDRVIGELFF